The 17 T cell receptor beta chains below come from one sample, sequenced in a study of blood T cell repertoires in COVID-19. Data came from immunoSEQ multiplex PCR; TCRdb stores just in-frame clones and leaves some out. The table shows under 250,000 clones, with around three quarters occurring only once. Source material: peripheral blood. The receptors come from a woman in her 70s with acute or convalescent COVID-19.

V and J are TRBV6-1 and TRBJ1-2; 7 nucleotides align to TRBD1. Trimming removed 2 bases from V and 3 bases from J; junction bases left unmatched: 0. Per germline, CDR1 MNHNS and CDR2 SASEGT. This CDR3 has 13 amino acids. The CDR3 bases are TGTGCCAGCAGTGAACAGGGGGACTATGGCTACACCTTC. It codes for CASSEQGDYGYTF.

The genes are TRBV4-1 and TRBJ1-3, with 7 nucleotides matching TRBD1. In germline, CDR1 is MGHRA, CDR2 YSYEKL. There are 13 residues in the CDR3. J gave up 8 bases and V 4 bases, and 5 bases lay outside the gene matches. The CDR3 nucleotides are TGCGCCAGCAGCCGACAGGGTTTGGACACCATATATTTT. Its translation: CASSRQGLDTIYF.

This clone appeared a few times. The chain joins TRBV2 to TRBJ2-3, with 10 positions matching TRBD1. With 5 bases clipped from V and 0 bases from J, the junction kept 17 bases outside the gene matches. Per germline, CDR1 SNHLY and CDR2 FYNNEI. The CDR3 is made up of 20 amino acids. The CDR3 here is CASSTQQGQGSLMSTDTQYF. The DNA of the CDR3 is TGTGCCAGCAGTACCCAGCAGGGACAGGGGAGTTTGATGAGCACAGATACGCAGTATTTT.

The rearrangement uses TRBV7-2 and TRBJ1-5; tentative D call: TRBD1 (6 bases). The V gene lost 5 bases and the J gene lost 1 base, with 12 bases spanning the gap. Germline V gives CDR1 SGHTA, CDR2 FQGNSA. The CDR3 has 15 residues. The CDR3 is CASSQGSRSNQPQHF. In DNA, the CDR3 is TGTGCCAGCAGCCAGGGGAGTCGGAGCAATCAGCCCCAGCATTTT.

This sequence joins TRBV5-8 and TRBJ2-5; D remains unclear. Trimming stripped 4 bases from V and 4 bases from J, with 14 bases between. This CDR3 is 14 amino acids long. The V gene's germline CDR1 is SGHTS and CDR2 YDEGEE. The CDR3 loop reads CASSRDPGRETQYF. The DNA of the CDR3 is TGTGCCAGCAGCCGCGACCCAGGAAGAGAGACCCAGTACTTC.

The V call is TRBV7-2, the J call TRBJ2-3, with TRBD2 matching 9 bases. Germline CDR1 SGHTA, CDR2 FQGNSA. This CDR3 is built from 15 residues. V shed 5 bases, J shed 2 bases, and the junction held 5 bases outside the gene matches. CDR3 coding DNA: TGTGCCAGCAGCCTGAGCGGGGGGCACACAGATACGCAGTATTTT. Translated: CASSLSGGHTDTQYF.

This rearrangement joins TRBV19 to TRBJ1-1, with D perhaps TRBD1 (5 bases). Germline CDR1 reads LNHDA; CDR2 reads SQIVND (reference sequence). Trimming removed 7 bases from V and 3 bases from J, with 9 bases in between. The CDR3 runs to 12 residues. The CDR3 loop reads CASTDTDTEAFF. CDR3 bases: TGTGCCAGTACGGACACTGACACTGAAGCTTTCTTT.

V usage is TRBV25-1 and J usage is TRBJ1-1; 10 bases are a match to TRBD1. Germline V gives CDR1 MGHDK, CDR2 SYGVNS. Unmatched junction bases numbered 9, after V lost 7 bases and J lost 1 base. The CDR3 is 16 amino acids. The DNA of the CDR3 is TGTGCCAGCATCCCAGACAGGGGGCTCAGGAACACTGAAGCTTTCTTT. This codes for CASIPDRGLRNTEAFF.

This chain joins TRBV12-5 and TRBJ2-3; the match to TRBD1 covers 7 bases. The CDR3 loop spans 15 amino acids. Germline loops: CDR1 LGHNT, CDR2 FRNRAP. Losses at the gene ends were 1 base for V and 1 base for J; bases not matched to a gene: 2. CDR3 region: CASGLGGGGTDTQYF. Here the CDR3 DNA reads TGTGCTAGTGGTTTGGGAGGGGGCGGCACAGATACGCAGTATTTT.

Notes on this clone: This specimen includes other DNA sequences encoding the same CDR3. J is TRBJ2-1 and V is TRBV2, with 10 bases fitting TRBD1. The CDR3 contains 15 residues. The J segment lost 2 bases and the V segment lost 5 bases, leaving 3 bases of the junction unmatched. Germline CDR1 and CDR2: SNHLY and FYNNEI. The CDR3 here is CASSPDRGPYNEQFF. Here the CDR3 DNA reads TGTGCCAGCAGTCCTGACAGGGGGCCCTACAATGAGCAGTTCTTC. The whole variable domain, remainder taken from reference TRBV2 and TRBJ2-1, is EPEVTQTPSHQVTQMGQEVILRCVPISNHLYFYWYRQILGQKVEFLVSFYNNEISEKSEIFDDQFSVERPDGSNFTLKIRSTKLEDSAMYFCASSPDRGPYNEQFFGPGTRLTVL.

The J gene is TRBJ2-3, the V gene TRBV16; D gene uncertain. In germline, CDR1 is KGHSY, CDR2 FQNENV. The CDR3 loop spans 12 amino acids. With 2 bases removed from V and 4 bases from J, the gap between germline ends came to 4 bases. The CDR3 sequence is CASSQQSDTQYF. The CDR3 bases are TGTGCCAGCAGCCAACAATCAGATACGCAGTATTTT.

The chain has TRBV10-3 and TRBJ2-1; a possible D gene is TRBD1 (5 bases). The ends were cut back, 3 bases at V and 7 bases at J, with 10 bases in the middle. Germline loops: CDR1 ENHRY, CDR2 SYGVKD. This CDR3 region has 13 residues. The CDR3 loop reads CAISDRKGNEQFF. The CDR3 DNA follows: TGTGCCATCAGTGACCGGAAGGGGAATGAGCAGTTCTTC.

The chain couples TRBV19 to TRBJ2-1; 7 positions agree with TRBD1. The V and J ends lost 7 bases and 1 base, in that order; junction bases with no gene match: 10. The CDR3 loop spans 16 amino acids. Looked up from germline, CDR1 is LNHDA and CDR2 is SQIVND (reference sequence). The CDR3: CASTRLGDRSYNEQFF. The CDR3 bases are TGTGCCAGTACTCGTCTGGGGGACAGATCCTACAATGAGCAGTTCTTC.

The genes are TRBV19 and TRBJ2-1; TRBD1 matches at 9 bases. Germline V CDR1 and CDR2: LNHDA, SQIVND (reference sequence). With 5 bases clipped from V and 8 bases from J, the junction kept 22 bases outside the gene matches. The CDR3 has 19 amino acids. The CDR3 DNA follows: TGTGCCAGTAGTGATACCATTTCAACGCCGGGACAGGGTGTCGATGAGCAGTTCTTC. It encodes CASSDTISTPGQGVDEQFF.

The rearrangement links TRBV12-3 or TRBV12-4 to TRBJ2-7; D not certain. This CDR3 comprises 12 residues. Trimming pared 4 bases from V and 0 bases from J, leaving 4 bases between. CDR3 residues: CASSWHSYEQYF. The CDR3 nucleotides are TGTGCCAGCAGTTGGCACTCCTACGAGCAGTACTTC.

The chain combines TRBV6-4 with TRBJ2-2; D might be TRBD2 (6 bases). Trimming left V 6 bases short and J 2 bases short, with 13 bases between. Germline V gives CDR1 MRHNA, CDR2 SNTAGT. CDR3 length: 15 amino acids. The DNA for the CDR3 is TGTGCCAGCAGCAAGTCGGGACTTAACACCGGGGAGCTGTTTTTT. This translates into CASSKSGLNTGELFF.

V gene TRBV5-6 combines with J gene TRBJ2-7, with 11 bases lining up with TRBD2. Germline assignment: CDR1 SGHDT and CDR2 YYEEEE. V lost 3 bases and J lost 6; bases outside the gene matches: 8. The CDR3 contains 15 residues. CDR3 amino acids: CASSSGIAGGLEQYF. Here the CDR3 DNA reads TGTGCCAGCAGCTCTGGCATAGCGGGGGGGCTCGAGCAGTACTTC. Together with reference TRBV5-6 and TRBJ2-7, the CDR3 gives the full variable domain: DAGVTQSPTHLIKTRGQQVTLRCSPKSGHDTVSWYQQALGQGPQFIFQYYEEEERQRGNFPDRFSGHQFPNYSSELNVNALLLGDSALYLCASSSGIAGGLEQYFGPGTRLTVT.